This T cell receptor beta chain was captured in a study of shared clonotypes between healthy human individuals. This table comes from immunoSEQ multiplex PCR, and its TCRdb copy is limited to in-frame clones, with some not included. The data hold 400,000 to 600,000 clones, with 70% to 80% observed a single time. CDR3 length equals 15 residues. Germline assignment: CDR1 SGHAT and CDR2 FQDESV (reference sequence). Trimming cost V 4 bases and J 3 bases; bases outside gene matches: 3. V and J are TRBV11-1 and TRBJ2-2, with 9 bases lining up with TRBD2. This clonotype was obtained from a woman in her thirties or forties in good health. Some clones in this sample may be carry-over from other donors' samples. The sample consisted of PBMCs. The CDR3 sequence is CASSWTSADTGELFF. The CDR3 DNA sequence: TGTGCCAGCAGCTGGACTAGCGCAGACACCGGGGAGCTGTTTTTT.